These T cell receptor beta chains were read from a single sample in a study of blood T cell repertoires in COVID-19. Clones were read by immunoSEQ multiplex PCR, and TCRdb kept only the in-frame ones, dropping some. This sample has about 150,000 clones, with about 83% found just once. The sequenced sample consisted of peripheral blood. The receptors shown here come from an elderly woman with acute or convalescent COVID-19. CDR3s include the opening cysteine and the closing phenylalanine or tryptophan. Fields, in order: D gene, J gene, V gene, clone size, CDR3 DNA, CDR3 protein. D genes are given only for firm matches. For some rows the clone size is stated as once, few or many, or as a class when expanded; others skip it.

D gene: TRBD1; J gene: TRBJ2-7; V gene: TRBV15; clone size: -; CDR3 DNA: TGTGCCACCAGCAGGGACCTAAGGACAGGGAGGTCTTACGAGCAGTACTTC; CDR3 protein: CATSRDLRTGRSYEQYF
D gene: TRBD1; J gene: TRBJ1-1; V gene: TRBV5-8; clone size: -; CDR3 DNA: TGTGCCAGCAGATTCGACAGGGTGGATGAAGCTTTCTTT; CDR3 protein: CASRFDRVDEAFF
D gene: TRBD1; J gene: TRBJ2-7; V gene: TRBV11-1; clone size: -; CDR3 DNA: TGTGCCAGCACCCTGCGGGACAGGGGGTTCCACGAGCAGTACTTC; CDR3 protein: CASTLRDRGFHEQYF
D gene: -; J gene: TRBJ2-5; V gene: TRBV29-1; clone size: -; CDR3 DNA: TGCAGCGTTGAGGTCCGGGAAGGGCAGGTGCGAGAGACCCAGTACTTC; CDR3 protein: CSVEVREGQVRETQYF
D gene: -; J gene: TRBJ1-4; V gene: TRBV7-2; clone size: -; CDR3 DNA: TGTGCCAGCAGCCTTAGTCCGGGGAATCTGGAAAAACTGTTTTTT; CDR3 protein: CASSLSPGNLEKLFF
D gene: -; J gene: TRBJ2-7; V gene: TRBV7-8; clone size: -; CDR3 DNA: TGTGCCAGCAGCCGACTAGCCTACGAGCAGTACTTC; CDR3 protein: CASSRLAYEQYF
D gene: -; J gene: TRBJ1-1; V gene: TRBV7-3; clone size: -; CDR3 DNA: TGTGCCAGCAGCTTCTATTCCTTGACAGGCCTGAACACTGAAGCTTTCTTT; CDR3 protein: CASSFYSLTGLNTEAFF
D gene: TRBD2; J gene: TRBJ2-3; V gene: TRBV18; clone size: once; CDR3 DNA: TGTGCCAGCTCACTCTCCTCAACTAGCGGGAGAAATCGAGATACGCAGTATTTT; CDR3 protein: CASSLSSTSGRNRDTQYF
D gene: -; J gene: TRBJ1-2; V gene: TRBV3-1/TRBV3-2; clone size: -; CDR3 DNA: TGTGCCAGCAGCCGAGCGAGACAGGAATCTGGCTACACCTTC; CDR3 protein: CASSRARQESGYTF
D gene: -; J gene: TRBJ1-1; V gene: TRBV7-9; clone size: once; CDR3 DNA: TGTGCCAGCAGCCCTGGTCAGGGGTCGGCTGAAGCTTTCTTT; CDR3 protein: CASSPGQGSAEAFF
D gene: TRBD2; J gene: TRBJ2-3; V gene: TRBV30; clone size: few; CDR3 DNA: TGTGCCGCCTTTCGCGGGGGATCCACAGATACGCAGTATTTT; CDR3 protein: CAAFRGGSTDTQYF
D gene: TRBD1; J gene: TRBJ2-3; V gene: TRBV19; clone size: few; CDR3 DNA: TGTGCCAGTAGCACAACCGGGACAGGGTCGGATACGCAGTATTTT; CDR3 protein: CASSTTGTGSDTQYF
D gene: TRBD1; J gene: TRBJ2-7; V gene: TRBV4-1; clone size: -; CDR3 DNA: TGCGCCAGCAGCCAGGATGAAATAGGGACAGGCCTTTTGGAGCAGTACTTC; CDR3 protein: CASSQDEIGTGLLEQYF
D gene: -; J gene: TRBJ2-1; V gene: TRBV6-2/TRBV6-3; clone size: -; CDR3 DNA: TGTGCCAGCAGTTACGGACGGCGCTCGAGGGTATCCTACAATGAGCAGTTCTTC; CDR3 protein: CASSYGRRSRVSYNEQFF
D gene: TRBD1; J gene: TRBJ2-7; V gene: TRBV14; clone size: once; CDR3 DNA: TGTGCCAGCAGCCAGTTAGACAGGGGACCCTACGAGCAGTACTTC; CDR3 protein: CASSQLDRGPYEQYF
D gene: TRBD1; J gene: TRBJ1-1; V gene: TRBV9; clone size: -; CDR3 DNA: TGTGCCAGCAGCGCACAGGGGGCGCGGACTGAAGCTTTCTTT; CDR3 protein: CASSAQGARTEAFF
D gene: -; J gene: TRBJ1-2; V gene: TRBV6-5; clone size: once; CDR3 DNA: TGTGCCAGCAGGGTAACGGGTTTTGACTATGGCTACACCTTC; CDR3 protein: CASRVTGFDYGYTF
D gene: -; J gene: TRBJ1-3; V gene: TRBV27; clone size: -; CDR3 DNA: TGTGCCAGCAGTGCAGGACAACGGCCCTTCTCTGGAAACACCATATATTTT; CDR3 protein: CASSAGQRPFSGNTIYF
D gene: TRBD2; J gene: TRBJ2-7; V gene: TRBV10-2; clone size: once; CDR3 DNA: TGCGCCAGCAGTTTAGCGGGAAACTACGAGCAGTACTTC; CDR3 protein: CASSLAGNYEQYF
D gene: -; J gene: TRBJ1-5; V gene: TRBV19; clone size: -; CDR3 DNA: TGTGCCAGTACGCAGGGATCAGTGATCGGCAATCAGCCCCAGCATTTT; CDR3 protein: CASTQGSVIGNQPQHF
D gene: TRBD2; J gene: TRBJ2-7; V gene: TRBV5-6; clone size: -; CDR3 DNA: TGTGCCAGCAGCCCCTCGGGGACTAACTACGAGCAGTACTTC; CDR3 protein: CASSPSGTNYEQYF
D gene: TRBD1; J gene: TRBJ1-2; V gene: TRBV6-6; clone size: few; CDR3 DNA: TGTGCCAGCAGTCCTGGGACCAGACAGGGACTGTGGTATGGCTACACCTTC; CDR3 protein: CASSPGTRQGLWYGYTF